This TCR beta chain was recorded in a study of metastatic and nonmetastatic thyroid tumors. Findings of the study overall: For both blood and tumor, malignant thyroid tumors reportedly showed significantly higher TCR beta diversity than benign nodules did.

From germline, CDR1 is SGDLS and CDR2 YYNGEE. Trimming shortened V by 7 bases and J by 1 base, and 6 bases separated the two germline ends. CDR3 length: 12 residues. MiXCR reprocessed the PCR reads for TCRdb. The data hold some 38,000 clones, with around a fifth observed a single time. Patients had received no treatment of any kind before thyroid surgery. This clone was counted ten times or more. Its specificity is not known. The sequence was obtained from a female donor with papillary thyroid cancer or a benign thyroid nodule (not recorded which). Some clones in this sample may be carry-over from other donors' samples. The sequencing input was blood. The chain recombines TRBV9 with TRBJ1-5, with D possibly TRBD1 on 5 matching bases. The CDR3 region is CASGDSNQPQHF. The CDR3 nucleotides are TGTGCCAGCGGGGACAGCAATCAGCCCCAGCATTTT.